This T cell receptor beta chain derives from a study of tumor-infiltrating lymphocytes in primary liver carcinoma. Using a constant-region primer together with ProtoScript II reverse transcriptase, TCR beta cDNA was made from roughly 520 ng of total RNA. ARM-PCR was slightly modified, and three nested multiplex PCR rounds with it gave rise to the TCR beta libraries. Each of the first two PCR rounds ran nine to ten cycles with TRBV1-TRBV30 forward and C-beta reverse primers. MiXCR, applied by TCRdb to the multiplex PCR reads, yields one record per CDR3 protein. The sample consists of 300,000 to 400,000 distinct CDR3 sequences, roughly two thirds of them appearing once. Study conclusions and caveats: Being bulk and unsorted, samples allowed no CD4+ and CD8+ repertoire comparison.

Blood RNA was derived from unsorted whole blood, and germline DNA was extracted too. Sampling before surgery obtained roughly 4.2 milliliters of peripheral blood. The CDR3 loop spans 16 amino acids. Germline assignment: CDR1 LGHNA and CDR2 YNFKEQ. In the case of this clonotype: Its antigen is unknown. Given a much more abundant clone one base away, this may be a read error.

Sequenced: peripheral blood. The receptor's source is a man between 40 and 49 years old with primary liver carcinoma and hepatitis B virus infection. V is TRBV4-2 and J is TRBJ2-3; 8 nucleotides align to TRBD2. The CDR3 protein is CASSQDGTGGPDTQNF. The CDR3 nucleotides are TGTGCCAGCAGCCAAGATGGGACGGGAGGGCCCGATACGCAGAATTTT.